This TCR beta chain was observed in a study of shared clonotypes between healthy human individuals. General study findings and limits: The study generally estimated greater richness for naive than memory subsets.

Remarks on this clone: What it recognizes is unknown.

V lost 4 bases to trimming and J lost 5 bases, with 15 bases between them. The germline gives CDR1 SGHDT, CDR2 YYEEEE. The CDR3 is 14 amino acids. Sequencing was performed with immunoSEQ multiplex PCR; in TCRdb, only in-frame clones are kept and a portion is missing. This sample has over 1.4 million clones, with approximately 96% found just once. The sequenced sample consisted of naive CD4+ T cells sorted from blood. As to subset: CD45RA+ positively selected. The source of this sequence is a man aged 30 to 39 in good health. The rearrangement joins TRBV5-6 to TRBJ1-1; tentative D call: TRBD1 (6 bases). The CDR3 loop is CASSGAGRGTEAFF. CDR3 in DNA: TGTGCCAGCAGCGGGGCGGGGAGGGGGACTGAAGCTTTCTTT.